Reported below is one T cell receptor beta chain. Its antigen is not known. The CDR3 loop spans 16 amino acids. J lost 6 bases, V lost 6 bases, and 16 bases had no gene match. The germline CDR1 and CDR2 sequences are SQVTM and ANQGSEA. This record comes from a study of cytomegalovirus exposure and HLA in healthy donors. Primers included in the PCR were 60 Vbeta and 13 Jbeta primers. Here immunoSEQ multiplex PCR was the method, and the copy in TCRdb shows in-frame clones only, minus some. The sample contains 150,000 to 200,000 clones, around 70% of which appear only once. Study observations and caveats: Many donors shared some public TCRs, even though most TCR sequences were rare. Researchers reported that a few CMV-associated chains were confirmed in vitro as CMV antigen-specific. The study flagged some 170 TCR beta chains as cytomegalovirus-associated.

The donors, nominally healthy at sampling, likely had unrecorded immune exposures. The rearrangement uses TRBV29-1 and TRBJ1-1, with 10 bases fitting TRBD1. The source of this sequence is a male donor in good health and CMV-seronegative. The sample consisted of PBMCs. CDR3 nucleotide sequence: TGCAGCGTGGCGGATCCTGCTCCCGGGACAGGGGCTGAAGCTTTCTTT. The encoded protein is CSVADPAPGTGAEAFF.